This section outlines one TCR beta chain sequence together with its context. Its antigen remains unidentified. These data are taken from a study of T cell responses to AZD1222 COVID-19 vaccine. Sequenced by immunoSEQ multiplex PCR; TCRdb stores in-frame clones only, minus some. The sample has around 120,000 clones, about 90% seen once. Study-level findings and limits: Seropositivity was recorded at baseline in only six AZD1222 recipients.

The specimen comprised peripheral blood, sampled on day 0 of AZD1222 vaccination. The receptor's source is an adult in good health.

The CDR3, as DNA: TGTGCCAGCAGTGAGGAATTTAGGGGCGAGCAGTACTTC. This gives the protein CASSEEFRGEQYF. The chain links TRBV2 to TRBJ2-7; possible D gene TRBD1, 5 bases. This CDR3 has 13 amino acids. Trimming removed 3 bases from V and 6 bases from J, with 12 bases in between. The germline V gene has CDR1 SNHLY and CDR2 FYNNEI.